These T cell receptor beta chains were read from a single sample in a study of blood T cell repertoires in COVID-19. Assay used: immunoSEQ multiplex PCR; TCRdb lists only in-frame clones, some missing. The table has around 450,000 clones, around 91% seen once. Sequenced material: PBMCs or T cells enriched from blood (not recorded which). Source of these receptors: a man in his late teens or twenties who had recovered from COVID-19. CDR3s include the opening cysteine and the closing phenylalanine or tryptophan. The order of the fields is D gene, J gene, clone size, V gene, CDR3 protein, CDR3 DNA. A D gene is named only where the DNA matches it firmly. Clone size is shown for a subset of rows, as once, few, many or a class of expanded clone.

d_call: NA
j_call: TRBJ2-1
clone_size: NA
v_call: TRBV7-9
cdr3_aa: CASSPWAFNEQFF
cdr3_nt: TGTGCCAGCAGCCCTTGGGCCTTCAATGAGCAGTTCTTC

d_call: NA
j_call: TRBJ1-5
clone_size: once
v_call: TRBV27
cdr3_aa: CASSLGGGGNQPQHF
cdr3_nt: TGTGCCAGCAGCCTGGGGGGGGGAGGCAATCAGCCCCAGCATTTT

d_call: NA
j_call: TRBJ2-3
clone_size: NA
v_call: TRBV2
cdr3_aa: CASSEPDWPRSTDTQYF
cdr3_nt: TGTGCCAGCAGTGAACCCGACTGGCCGAGGAGCACAGATACGCAGTATTTT

d_call: TRBD1
j_call: TRBJ1-6
clone_size: NA
v_call: TRBV7-2
cdr3_aa: CASSLARGTGPSPLHF
cdr3_nt: TGTGCCAGCAGCCTCGCCAGGGGGACGGGACCATCACCCCTCCACTTT

d_call: NA
j_call: TRBJ2-1
clone_size: few
v_call: TRBV6-4
cdr3_aa: CASSDSKLAKRASYNEQFF
cdr3_nt: TGTGCCAGCAGTGACTCGAAGCTAGCGAAAAGGGCATCCTACAATGAGCAGTTCTTC

d_call: TRBD1
j_call: TRBJ2-7
clone_size: once
v_call: TRBV7-3
cdr3_aa: CASSVTGGYEQYF
cdr3_nt: TGTGCCAGCAGCGTGACAGGGGGCTACGAGCAGTACTTC

d_call: NA
j_call: TRBJ1-1
clone_size: once
v_call: TRBV5-1
cdr3_aa: CASSFQAPNTEAFF
cdr3_nt: TGCGCCAGCAGCTTCCAGGCCCCCAACACTGAAGCTTTCTTT

d_call: TRBD2
j_call: TRBJ2-1
clone_size: few
v_call: TRBV27
cdr3_aa: CASSKTGTSGRGEQFF
cdr3_nt: TGTGCCAGCAGTAAAACCGGGACTAGCGGGAGAGGGGAGCAGTTCTTC

d_call: TRBD1
j_call: TRBJ1-5
clone_size: NA
v_call: TRBV4-1
cdr3_aa: CASSQEDREVDQPQHF
cdr3_nt: TGCGCCAGCAGCCAAGAGGACAGGGAGGTCGATCAGCCCCAGCATTTT

d_call: NA
j_call: TRBJ1-1
clone_size: once
v_call: TRBV7-9
cdr3_aa: CASSLDRENTEAFF
cdr3_nt: TGTGCCAGCAGCTTAGATCGAGAGAACACTGAAGCTTTCTTT

d_call: NA
j_call: TRBJ1-2
clone_size: NA
v_call: TRBV28
cdr3_aa: CASSPLALYGYTF
cdr3_nt: TGTGCCAGCAGTCCCCTGGCCCTCTATGGCTACACCTTC